Below, 10 T cell receptor beta chains from the same sample are listed, as sequenced in a study of CD8 T cells in Susac syndrome. Reverse transcription used about 0.45 to 1 ug RNA and random hexamers. TCRdb used MiXCR to reprocess the immunoSEQ multiplex PCR reads, holding one entry per CDR3 protein. Of about 300,000 distinct CDR3 sequences in the sample, 75% to 90% were seen once. The source material was CD8+ T cells from PBMCs. Receptors originate from a human donor with multiple sclerosis.

This chain connects TRBV9 to TRBJ2-7; 10 bases agree with TRBD1. This CDR3 comprises 15 residues. With V trimmed by 4 bases and J by 2 bases, 6 bases remained unmatched. CDR1 and CDR2 (germline): SGDLS, YYNGEE. CDR3 region: CASSQFGTGAYEQYF. CDR3 nucleotides: TGTGCCAGCAGCCAATTCGGGACAGGGGCCTACGAGCAGTACTTC.

The chain uses TRBV28 and TRBJ2-2, with 9 bases matching TRBD1. The germline CDR1 and CDR2 sequences are MDHEN and SYDVKM. J gave up 0 bases and V 5 bases, and 7 bases lay outside the gene matches. This CDR3 contains 17 residues. The CDR3 region is CASSLDRGYSNTGELFF. CDR3 DNA sequence: TGTGCCAGCAGTCTTGACAGGGGGTACTCGAACACCGGGGAGCTGTTTTTT.

The chain carries TRBV5-8 and TRBJ2-7; perhaps TRBD1 as D (5 bases). The CDR3 covers 12 residues. V gave up 4 bases and J gave up 6 bases, with 11 bases separating them. Germline V gives CDR1 SGHTS, CDR2 YDEGEE. In DNA form, the CDR3 reads TGTGCCAGCAGCAGGACAATGGGCGAGCAGTACTTC. It translates to CASSRTMGEQYF.

This chain links TRBV10-3 with TRBJ1-1, with 8 nucleotides matching TRBD1. Germline V gene sequence: CDR1 ENHRY, CDR2 SYGVKD. This CDR3 has 15 amino acids. V shed 3 bases and J 4 bases; nucleotides not matched to a gene: 7. CDR3 DNA: TGTGCCATCAGTGAATTTAACAGGGGGAGCACTGAAGCTTTCTTT. Its protein is CAISEFNRGSTEAFF.

In this sample, this clonotype turned up once. The chain combines TRBV20-1 with TRBJ1-5, with unresolved D. Trimming stripped 1 base from V and 0 bases from J, with 10 bases between. This CDR3 has 15 amino acids. From germline, CDR1 is DFQATT and CDR2 SNEGSKA (reference sequence). CDR3 amino acids: CSARGHQNSNQPQHF. In nucleotides, the CDR3 is TGCAGTGCTAGAGGACACCAGAATAGCAATCAGCCCCAGCATTTT.

V usage is TRBV6-2 or TRBV6-3 and J usage is TRBJ2-1; 7 nucleotides line up with TRBD2. CDR3 length: 11 residues. Germline V gene sequence: CDR1 MNHEY, CDR2 SVGEGT. With V trimmed by 8 bases and J by 8 bases, 3 bases remained unmatched. The DNA for the CDR3 is TGTGCCAGCGACGCGGGGGATGAGCAGTTCTTC. It yields the protein CASDAGDEQFF.

The chain employs TRBV29-1 and TRBJ2-5, with D uncertain. V was shortened by 3 bases and J by 5 bases, with 16 bases between the two germline ends. This CDR3 is 14 amino acids long. Germline lookup yields CDR1 SQVTM and CDR2 ANQGSEA. The CDR3 reads CSVEWAGEAETQYF. The CDR3 DNA is TGCAGCGTTGAGTGGGCAGGCGAGGCGGAGACCCAGTACTTC.

The V gene is TRBV27, the J gene TRBJ1-1; TRBD1 aligns across 7 bases. CDR3 size: 15 residues. V trimming: 0 bases; J trimming: 6 bases; junction bases outside the gene matches: 7. Germline CDR1 and CDR2: MNHEY and SMNVEV (reference sequence). As DNA, the CDR3 is TGTGCCAGCAGTTTATCAAGGACAGGCGGCGCTGAAGCTTTCTTT. Protein: CASSLSRTGGAEAFF.

In its sample, this clonotype was seen once. This chain links TRBV4-1 with TRBJ1-2; the D gene is possibly TRBD1 (6 bases). The CDR3 has 12 amino acids. V lost 0 bases, J lost 7 bases, and 6 bases lay in between. Germline values: CDR1 MGHRA, CDR2 YSYEKL. DNA for the CDR3: TGCGCCAGCAGCCAAGAGACAGGTGGCTACACCTTC. This sequence encodes CASSQETGGYTF.

The V and J genes are TRBV29-1 and TRBJ2-1; D unresolved. V was pared by 5 bases and J by 6 bases, with 11 bases between. Germline V gives CDR1 SQVTM, CDR2 ANQGSEA. This CDR3 region has 12 residues. CDR3 protein: CSVPSAPNEQFF. The CDR3 region has the DNA TGCAGCGTTCCCTCCGCTCCCAATGAGCAGTTCTTC.